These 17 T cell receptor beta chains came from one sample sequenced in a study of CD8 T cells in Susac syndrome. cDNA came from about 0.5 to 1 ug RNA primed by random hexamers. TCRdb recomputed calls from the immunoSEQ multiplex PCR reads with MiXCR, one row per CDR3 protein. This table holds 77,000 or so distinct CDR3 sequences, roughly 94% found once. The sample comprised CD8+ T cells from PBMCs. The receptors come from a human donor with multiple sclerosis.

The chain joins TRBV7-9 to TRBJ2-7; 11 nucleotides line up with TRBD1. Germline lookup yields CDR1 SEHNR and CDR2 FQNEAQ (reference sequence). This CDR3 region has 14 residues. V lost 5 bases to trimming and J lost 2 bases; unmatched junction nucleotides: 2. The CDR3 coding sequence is TGTGCCAGCAGCCTGGACAGGGGGCCCTACGAGCAGTACTTC. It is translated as CASSLDRGPYEQYF.

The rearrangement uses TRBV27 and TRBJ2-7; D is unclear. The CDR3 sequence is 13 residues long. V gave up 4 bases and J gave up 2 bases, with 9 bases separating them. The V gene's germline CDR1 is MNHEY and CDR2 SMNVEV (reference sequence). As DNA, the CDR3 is TGTGCCAGCAGTTATTCCGGACCCTACGAGCAGTACTTC. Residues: CASSYSGPYEQYF.

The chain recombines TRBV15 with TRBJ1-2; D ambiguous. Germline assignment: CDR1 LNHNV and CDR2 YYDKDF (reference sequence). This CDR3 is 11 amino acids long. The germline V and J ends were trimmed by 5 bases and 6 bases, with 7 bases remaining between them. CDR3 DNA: TGTGCCACCAGCTCCTGGGATGGCTACACCTTC. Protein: CATSSWDGYTF. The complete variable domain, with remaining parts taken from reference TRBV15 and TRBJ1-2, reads DAMVIQNPRYQVTQFGKPVTLSCSQTLNHNVMYWYQQKSSQAPKLLFHYYDKDFNNEADTPDNFQSRRPNTSFCFLDIRSPGLGDTAMYLCATSSWDGYTFGSGTRLTVV.

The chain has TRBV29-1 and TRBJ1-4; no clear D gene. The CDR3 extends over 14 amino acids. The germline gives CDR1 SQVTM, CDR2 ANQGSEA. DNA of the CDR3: TGCAGTATTCTAAGTGGAGGTCTTAATGAAAAACTGTTTTTT. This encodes CSILSGGLNEKLFF.

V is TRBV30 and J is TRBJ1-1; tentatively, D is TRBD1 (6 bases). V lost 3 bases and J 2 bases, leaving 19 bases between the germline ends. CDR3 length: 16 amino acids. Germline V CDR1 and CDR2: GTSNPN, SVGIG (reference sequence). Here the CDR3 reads CAWRGMTQGPNTEAFF. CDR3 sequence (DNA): TGTGCCTGGAGGGGGATGACACAGGGACCCAACACTGAAGCTTTCTTT.

CDR3 DNA sequence: TGTGCCAGCAGCTCAACCGGGACAGTAAAGGGCTACACCTTC. Translated, it gives CASSSTGTVKGYTF. This chain connects TRBV7-6 to TRBJ1-2; 7 bases match TRBD1. CDR1 and CDR2 (germline): SGHVS, FNYEAQ. The CDR3 spans 14 residues. V shed 4 bases, J shed 8 bases, and the junction held 10 bases outside the gene matches.

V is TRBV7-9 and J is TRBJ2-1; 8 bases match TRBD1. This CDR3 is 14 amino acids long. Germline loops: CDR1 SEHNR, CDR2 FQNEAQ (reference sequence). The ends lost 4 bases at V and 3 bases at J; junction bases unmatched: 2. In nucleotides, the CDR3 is TGTGCCAGCAGCTCCGGACAGGGCTACAATGAGCAGTTCTTC. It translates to CASSSGQGYNEQFF.

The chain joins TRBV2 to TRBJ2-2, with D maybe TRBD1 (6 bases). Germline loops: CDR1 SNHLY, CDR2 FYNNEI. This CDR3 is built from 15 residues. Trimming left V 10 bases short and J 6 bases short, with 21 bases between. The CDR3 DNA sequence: TGTGCCACGCTCGGGCTCACAGGGTTCCCCGGGGAGCTGTTTTTT. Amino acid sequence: CATLGLTGFPGELFF.

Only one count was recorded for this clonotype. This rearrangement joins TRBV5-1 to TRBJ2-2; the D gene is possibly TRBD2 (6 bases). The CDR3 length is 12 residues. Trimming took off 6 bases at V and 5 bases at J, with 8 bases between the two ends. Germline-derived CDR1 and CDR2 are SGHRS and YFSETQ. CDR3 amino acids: CASIGTTGELFF. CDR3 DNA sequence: TGCGCCAGCATCGGGACTACCGGGGAGCTGTTTTTT.

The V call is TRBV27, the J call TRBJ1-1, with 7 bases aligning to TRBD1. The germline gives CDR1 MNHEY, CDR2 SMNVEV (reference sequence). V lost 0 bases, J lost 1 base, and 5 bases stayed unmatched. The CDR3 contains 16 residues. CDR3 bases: TGTGCCAGCAGTTTATCCCCAGGGGGGCAGAACACTGAAGCTTTCTTT. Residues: CASSLSPGGQNTEAFF.

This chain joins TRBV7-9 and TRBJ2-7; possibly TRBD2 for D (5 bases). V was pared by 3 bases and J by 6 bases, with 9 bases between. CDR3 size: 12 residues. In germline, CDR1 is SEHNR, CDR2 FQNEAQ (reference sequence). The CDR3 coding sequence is TGTGCCAGCAGCTTCGGAGGCAGCGAGCAGTACTTC. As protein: CASSFGGSEQYF. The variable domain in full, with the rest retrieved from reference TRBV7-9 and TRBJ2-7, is DTGVSQNPRHKITKRGQNVTFRCDPISEHNRLYWYRQTLGQGPEFLTYFQNEAQLEKSRLLSDRFSAERPKGSFSTLEIQRTEQGDSAMYLCASSFGGSEQYFGPGTRLTVT.

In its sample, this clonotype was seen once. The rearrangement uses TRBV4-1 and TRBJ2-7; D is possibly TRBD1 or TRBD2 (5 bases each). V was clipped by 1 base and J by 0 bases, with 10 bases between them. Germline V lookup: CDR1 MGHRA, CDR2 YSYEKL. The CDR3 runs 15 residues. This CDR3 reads CASSQAGTGSYEQYF. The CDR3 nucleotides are TGCGCCAGCAGCCAAGCTGGGACGGGCTCCTACGAGCAGTACTTC.

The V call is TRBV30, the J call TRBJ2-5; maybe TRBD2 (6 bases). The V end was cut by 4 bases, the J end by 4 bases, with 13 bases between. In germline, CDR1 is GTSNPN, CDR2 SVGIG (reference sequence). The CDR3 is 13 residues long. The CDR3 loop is CAWNVGGVETQYF. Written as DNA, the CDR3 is TGTGCCTGGAACGTCGGAGGGGTAGAGACCCAGTACTTC. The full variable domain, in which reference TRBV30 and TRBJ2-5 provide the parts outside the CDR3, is SQTIHQWPATLVQPVGSPLSLECTVEGTSNPNLYWYRQAAGRGLQLLFYSVGIGQISSEVPQNLSASRPQDRQFILSSKKLLLSDSGFYLCAWNVGGVETQYFGPGTRLLVL.

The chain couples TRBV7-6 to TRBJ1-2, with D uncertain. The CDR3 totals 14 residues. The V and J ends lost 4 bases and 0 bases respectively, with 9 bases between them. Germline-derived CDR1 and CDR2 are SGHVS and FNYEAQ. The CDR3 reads CASSSSGTNYGYTF. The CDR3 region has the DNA TGTGCCAGCAGCTCCTCCGGAACTAACTATGGCTACACCTTC.

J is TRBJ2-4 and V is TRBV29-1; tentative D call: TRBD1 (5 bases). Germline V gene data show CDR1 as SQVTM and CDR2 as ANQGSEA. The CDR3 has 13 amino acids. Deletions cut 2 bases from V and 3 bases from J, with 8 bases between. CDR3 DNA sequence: TGCAGCGTTGAAAGTCAGGGCAAAAACATTCAGTACTTC. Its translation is CSVESQGKNIQYF.

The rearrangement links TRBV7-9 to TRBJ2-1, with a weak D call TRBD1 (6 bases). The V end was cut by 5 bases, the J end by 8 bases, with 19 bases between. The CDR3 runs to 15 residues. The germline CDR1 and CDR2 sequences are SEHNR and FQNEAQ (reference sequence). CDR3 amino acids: CASSDWLQGYDEQFF. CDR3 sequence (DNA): TGTGCCAGCAGCGACTGGTTACAGGGTTATGATGAGCAGTTCTTC.

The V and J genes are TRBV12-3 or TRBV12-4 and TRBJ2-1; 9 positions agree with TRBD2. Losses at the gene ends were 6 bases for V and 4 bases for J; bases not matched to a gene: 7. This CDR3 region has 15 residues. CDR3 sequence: CASSRLAGEYNEQFF. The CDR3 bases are TGTGCCAGCAGCAGATTAGCGGGGGAGTACAATGAGCAGTTCTTC.